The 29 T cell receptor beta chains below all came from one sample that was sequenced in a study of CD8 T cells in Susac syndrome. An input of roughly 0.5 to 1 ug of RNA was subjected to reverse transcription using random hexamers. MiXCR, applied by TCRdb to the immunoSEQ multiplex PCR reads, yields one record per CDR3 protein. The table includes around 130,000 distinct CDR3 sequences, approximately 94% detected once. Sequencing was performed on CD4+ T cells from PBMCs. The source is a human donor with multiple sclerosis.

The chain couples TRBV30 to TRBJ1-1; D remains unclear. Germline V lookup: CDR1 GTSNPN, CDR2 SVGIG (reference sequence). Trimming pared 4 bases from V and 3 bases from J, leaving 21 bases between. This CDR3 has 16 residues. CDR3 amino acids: CAWNRVISGLDTEAFF. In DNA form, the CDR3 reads TGTGCCTGGAACCGCGTTATCAGTGGGTTAGACACTGAAGCTTTCTTT.

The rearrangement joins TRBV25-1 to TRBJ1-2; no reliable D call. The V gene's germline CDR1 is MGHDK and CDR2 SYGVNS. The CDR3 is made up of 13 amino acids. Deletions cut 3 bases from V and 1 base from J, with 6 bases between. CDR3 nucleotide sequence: TGTGCCAGCAGTGAGCAGGATAACTATGGCTACACCTTC. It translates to CASSEQDNYGYTF.

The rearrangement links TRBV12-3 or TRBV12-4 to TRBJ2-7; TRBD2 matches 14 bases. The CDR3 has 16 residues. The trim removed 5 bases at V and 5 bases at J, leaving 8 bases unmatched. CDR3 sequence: CASSTRLAGGTNEQYF. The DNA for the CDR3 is TGTGCCAGCAGTACTCGACTAGCGGGAGGGACGAACGAGCAGTACTTC.

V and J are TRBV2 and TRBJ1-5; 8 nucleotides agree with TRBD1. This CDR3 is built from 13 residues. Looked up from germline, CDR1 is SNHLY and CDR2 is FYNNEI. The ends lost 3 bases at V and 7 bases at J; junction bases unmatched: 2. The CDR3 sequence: CASSETGDQPQHF. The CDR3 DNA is TGTGCCAGCAGTGAGACAGGGGACCAGCCCCAGCATTTT.

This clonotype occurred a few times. The CDR3 bases are TGTGCCTGGAATCTTCAGGAGGAAAAACTGTTTTTT. It specifies CAWNLQEEKLFF. This sequence joins TRBV30 and TRBJ1-4, with no clear D. V gave up 4 bases and J gave up 8 bases, with 11 bases separating them. Per the germline V gene, CDR1 is GTSNPN and CDR2 is SVGIG (reference sequence). This CDR3 contains 12 residues.

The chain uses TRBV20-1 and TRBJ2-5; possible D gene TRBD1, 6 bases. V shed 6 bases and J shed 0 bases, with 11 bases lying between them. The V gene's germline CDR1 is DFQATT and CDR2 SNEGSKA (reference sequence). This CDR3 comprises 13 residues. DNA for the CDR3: TGCAGTGCAAGGACAGTGTACCAAGAGACCCAGTACTTC. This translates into CSARTVYQETQYF.

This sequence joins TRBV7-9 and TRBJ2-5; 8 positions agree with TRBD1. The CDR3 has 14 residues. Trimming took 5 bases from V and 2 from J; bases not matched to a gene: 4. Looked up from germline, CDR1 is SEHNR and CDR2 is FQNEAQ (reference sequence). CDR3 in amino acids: CASSPRTGQETQYF. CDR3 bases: TGTGCCAGCAGCCCAAGGACAGGGCAAGAGACCCAGTACTTC.

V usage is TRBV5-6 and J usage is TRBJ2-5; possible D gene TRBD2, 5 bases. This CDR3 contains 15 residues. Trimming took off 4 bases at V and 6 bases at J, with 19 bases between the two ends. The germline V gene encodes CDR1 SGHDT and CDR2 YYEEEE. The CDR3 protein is CASSTTRPRGKTQYF. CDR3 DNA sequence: TGTGCCAGCAGCACCACTCGGCCCAGAGGGAAGACCCAGTACTTC. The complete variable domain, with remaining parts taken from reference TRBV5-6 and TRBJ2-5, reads DAGVTQSPTHLIKTRGQQVTLRCSPKSGHDTVSWYQQALGQGPQFIFQYYEEEERQRGNFPDRFSGHQFPNYSSELNVNALLLGDSALYLCASSTTRPRGKTQYFGPGTRLLVL.

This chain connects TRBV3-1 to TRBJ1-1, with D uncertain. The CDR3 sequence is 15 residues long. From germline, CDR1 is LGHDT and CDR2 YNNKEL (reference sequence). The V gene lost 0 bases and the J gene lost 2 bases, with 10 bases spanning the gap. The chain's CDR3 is CASSQETLLNTEAFF. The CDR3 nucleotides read TGTGCCAGCAGCCAAGAGACCCTTCTAAACACTGAAGCTTTCTTT.

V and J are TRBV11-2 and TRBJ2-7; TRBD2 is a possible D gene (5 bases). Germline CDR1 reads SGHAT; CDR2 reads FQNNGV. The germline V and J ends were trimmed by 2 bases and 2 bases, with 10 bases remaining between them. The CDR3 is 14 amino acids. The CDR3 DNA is TGTGCCAGCAGCTTACGCCCGGGAACCTACGAGCAGTACTTC. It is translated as CASSLRPGTYEQYF.

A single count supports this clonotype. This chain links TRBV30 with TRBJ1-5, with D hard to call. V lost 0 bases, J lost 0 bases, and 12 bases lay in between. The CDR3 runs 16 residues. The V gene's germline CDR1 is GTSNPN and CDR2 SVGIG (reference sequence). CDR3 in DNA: TGTGCCTGGAGTGTACTTGACGGTTATAGCAATCAGCCCCAGCATTTT. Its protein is CAWSVLDGYSNQPQHF. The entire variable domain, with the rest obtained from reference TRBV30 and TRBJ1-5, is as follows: SQTIHQWPATLVQPVGSPLSLECTVEGTSNPNLYWYRQAAGRGLQLLFYSVGIGQISSEVPQNLSASRPQDRQFILSSKKLLLSDSGFYLCAWSVLDGYSNQPQHFGDGTRLSIL.

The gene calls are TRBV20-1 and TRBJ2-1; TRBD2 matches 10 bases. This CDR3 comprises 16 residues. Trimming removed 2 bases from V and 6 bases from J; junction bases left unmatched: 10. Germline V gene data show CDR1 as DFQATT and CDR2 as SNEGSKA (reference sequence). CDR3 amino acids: CSARTPYSGRLNEQFF. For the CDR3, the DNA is TGCAGTGCTAGAACCCCTTATAGCGGGAGGCTCAATGAGCAGTTCTTC.

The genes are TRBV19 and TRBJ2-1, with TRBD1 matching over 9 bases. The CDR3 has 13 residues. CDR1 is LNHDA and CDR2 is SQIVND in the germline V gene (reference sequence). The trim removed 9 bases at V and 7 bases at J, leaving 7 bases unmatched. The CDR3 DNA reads TGTGCCAGCCGGGACAGGGTTGAAAATGAGCAGTTCTTC. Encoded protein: CASRDRVENEQFF.

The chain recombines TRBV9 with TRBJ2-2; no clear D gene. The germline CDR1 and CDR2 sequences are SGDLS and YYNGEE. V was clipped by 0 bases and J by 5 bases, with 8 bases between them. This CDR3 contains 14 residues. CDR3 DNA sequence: TGTGCCAGCAGCGTAGGGTACGGGACCGGGGAGCTGTTTTTT. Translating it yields CASSVGYGTGELFF.

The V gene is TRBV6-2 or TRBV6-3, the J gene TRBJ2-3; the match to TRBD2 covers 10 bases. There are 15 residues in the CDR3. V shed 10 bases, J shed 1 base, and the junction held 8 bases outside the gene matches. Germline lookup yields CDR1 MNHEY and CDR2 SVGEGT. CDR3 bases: TGTGCCATCCCAGTTCTAGCGGGAGGCACAGATACGCAGTATTTT. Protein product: CAIPVLAGGTDTQYF.

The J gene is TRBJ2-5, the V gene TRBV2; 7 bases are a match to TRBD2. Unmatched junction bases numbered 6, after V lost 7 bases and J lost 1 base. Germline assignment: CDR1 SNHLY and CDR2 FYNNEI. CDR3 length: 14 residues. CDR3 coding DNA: TGTGCCAGCAAGAGCGGGACCACCCAAGAGACCCAGTACTTC. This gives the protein CASKSGTTQETQYF.

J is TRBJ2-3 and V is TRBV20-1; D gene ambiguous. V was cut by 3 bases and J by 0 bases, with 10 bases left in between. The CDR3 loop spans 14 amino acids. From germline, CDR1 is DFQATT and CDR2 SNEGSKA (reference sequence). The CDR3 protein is CSASPQTSTDTQYF. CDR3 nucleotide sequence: TGCAGTGCTAGTCCACAGACTAGCACAGATACGCAGTATTTT.

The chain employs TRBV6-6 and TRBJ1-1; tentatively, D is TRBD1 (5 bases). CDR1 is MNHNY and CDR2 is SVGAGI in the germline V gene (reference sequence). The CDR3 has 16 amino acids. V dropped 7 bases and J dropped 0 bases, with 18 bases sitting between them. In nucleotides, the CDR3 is TGTGCCAGCACCCCCCGTGGGGGAGCAATGAACACTGAAGCTTTCTTT. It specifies CASTPRGGAMNTEAFF.

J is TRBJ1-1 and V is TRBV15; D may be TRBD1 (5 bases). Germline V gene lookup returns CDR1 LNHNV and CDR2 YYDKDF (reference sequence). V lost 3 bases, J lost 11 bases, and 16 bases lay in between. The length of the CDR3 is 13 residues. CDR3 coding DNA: TGTGCCACCAGCAGGGAATCAGGGATTTACGCTTTCTTT. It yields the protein CATSRESGIYAFF.

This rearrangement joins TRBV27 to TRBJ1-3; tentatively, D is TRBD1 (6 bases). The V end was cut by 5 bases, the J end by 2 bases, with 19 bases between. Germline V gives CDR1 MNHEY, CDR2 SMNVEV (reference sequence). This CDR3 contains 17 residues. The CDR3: CASSVPCTGLTGNTIYF. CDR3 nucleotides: TGTGCCAGCAGTGTTCCTTGCACAGGGCTTACTGGAAACACCATATATTTT.

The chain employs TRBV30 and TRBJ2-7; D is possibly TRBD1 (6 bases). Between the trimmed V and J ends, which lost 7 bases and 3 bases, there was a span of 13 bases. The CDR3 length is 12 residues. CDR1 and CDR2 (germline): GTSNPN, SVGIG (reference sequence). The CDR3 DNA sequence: TGTGCCTTCGGACAGTCCGGCTACGAGCAGTACTTC. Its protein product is CAFGQSGYEQYF.

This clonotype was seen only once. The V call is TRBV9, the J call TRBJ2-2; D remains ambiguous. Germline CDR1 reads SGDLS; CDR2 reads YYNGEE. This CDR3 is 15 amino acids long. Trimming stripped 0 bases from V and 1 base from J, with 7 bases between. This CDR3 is CASSVGSLNTGELFF. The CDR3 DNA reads TGTGCCAGCAGCGTAGGTAGCTTGAACACCGGGGAGCTGTTTTTT.

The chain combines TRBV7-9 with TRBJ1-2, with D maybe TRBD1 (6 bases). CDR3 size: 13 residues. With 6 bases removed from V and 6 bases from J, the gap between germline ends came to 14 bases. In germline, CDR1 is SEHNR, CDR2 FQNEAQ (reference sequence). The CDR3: CASRRGGSDGYTF. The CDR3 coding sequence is TGTGCCAGCAGGAGGGGGGGTTCGGATGGCTACACCTTC.

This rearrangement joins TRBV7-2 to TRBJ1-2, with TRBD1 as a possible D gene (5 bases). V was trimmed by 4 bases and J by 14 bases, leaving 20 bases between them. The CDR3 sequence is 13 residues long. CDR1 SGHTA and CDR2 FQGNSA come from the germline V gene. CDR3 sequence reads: CASSSGTAQSRTF. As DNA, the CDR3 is TGTGCCAGCAGCTCCGGGACGGCTCAGAGTAGGACCTTC.

Here the CDR3 DNA reads TGTGCCAGCTCACCCTTCGGGACTAGAAGAGCCGGGGAGCTGTTTTTT. This translates into CASSPFGTRRAGELFF. The genes are TRBV18 and TRBJ2-2; 8 nucleotides match TRBD2. Germline V lookup: CDR1 KGHSH, CDR2 LQKENI. V trimming: 3 bases; J trimming: 6 bases; junction bases outside the gene matches: 9. The CDR3 loop spans 16 amino acids. Full variable domain (remainder filled in from reference TRBV18 and TRBJ2-2): NAGVMQNPRHLVRRRGQEARLRCSPMKGHSHVYWYRQLPEEGLKFMVYLQKENIIDESGMPKERFSAEFPKEGPSILRIQQVVRGDSAAYFCASSPFGTRRAGELFFGEGSRLTVL.

The CDR3 here is CASSLIQGGEAFF. The CDR3 DNA reads as TGCGCCAGCAGCCTGATACAAGGGGGTGAAGCTTTCTTT. The rearrangement joins TRBV5-1 to TRBJ1-1, with D possibly matching TRBD1 (6 bases). The germline V gene has CDR1 SGHRS and CDR2 YFSETQ. Trimming shortened V by 4 bases and J by 7 bases, and 14 bases separated the two germline ends. The CDR3 consists of 13 residues.

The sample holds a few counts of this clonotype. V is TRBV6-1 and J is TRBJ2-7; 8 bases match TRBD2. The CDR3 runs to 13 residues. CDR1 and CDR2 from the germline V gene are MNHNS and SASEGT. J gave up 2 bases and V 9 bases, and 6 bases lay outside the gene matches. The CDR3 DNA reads TGTGCCAGAGGGGTCGGGGGGGCCTACGAGCAGTACTTC. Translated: CARGVGGAYEQYF.

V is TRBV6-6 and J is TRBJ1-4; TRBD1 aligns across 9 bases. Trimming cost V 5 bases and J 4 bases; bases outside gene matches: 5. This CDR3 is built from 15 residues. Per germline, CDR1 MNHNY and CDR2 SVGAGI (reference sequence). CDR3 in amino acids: CASSQDRGGNEKLFF. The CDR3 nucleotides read TGTGCCAGCAGTCAGGACAGGGGTGGTAATGAAAAACTGTTTTTT.

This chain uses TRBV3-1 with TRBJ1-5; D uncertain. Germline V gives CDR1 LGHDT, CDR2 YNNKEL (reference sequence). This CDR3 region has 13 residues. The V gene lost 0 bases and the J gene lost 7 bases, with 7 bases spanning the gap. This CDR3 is CASSQDVRQPQHF. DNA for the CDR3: TGTGCCAGCAGCCAAGACGTCCGGCAGCCCCAGCATTTT.